The TCR beta chain under discussion was sequenced for a study of cytomegalovirus exposure and HLA in healthy donors. The PCR used 60 Vbeta and 13 Jbeta primers. Produced via immunoSEQ multiplex PCR; TCRdb's table is partial and in-frame only. The sample lists some 100,000 clones, 60% to 75% occurring once. Worth noting for this clone: The antigen is not known.

Trimming shortened V by 6 bases and J by 2 bases, and 14 bases separated the two germline ends. Germline V gene data show CDR1 as MDHEN and CDR2 as SYDVKM. This CDR3 comprises 14 residues. Broader study findings: The study flagged some 170 TCR beta chains as cytomegalovirus-associated.

The receptor comes from a woman in her sixties or seventies in good health and CMV-seropositive. The sequenced sample was PBMCs. The V gene is TRBV28, the J gene TRBJ2-7; the D is unclear. The CDR3 loop reads CASRGSADAYEQYF. The CDR3 DNA sequence: TGTGCCAGCAGAGGAAGCGCGGATGCCTACGAGCAGTACTTC.